This T cell receptor (beta chain) was retrieved from a study of blood T cell repertoires in COVID-19. Study as a whole: PBMCs, B-cell-depleted T cells, or T cells provided the cDNA or gDNA that made up the material.

Original processing notes: Using reference gene primer amplification, nucleated cell counts were estimated. The data were produced by immunoSEQ multiplex PCR, yet TCRdb's version contains in-frame clones alone and is incomplete. V and J calls and clone size are as listed in that table; D and trimming were resolved from the DNA. The data show 200,000 to 250,000 clones, around 84% seen once. V trimming: 6 bases; J trimming: 0 bases; junction bases outside the gene matches: 5. The CDR3 covers 15 residues. From germline, CDR1 is MNHEY and CDR2 SMNVEV (reference sequence). The receptor's source is a man between 35 and 55 years old with acute or convalescent COVID-19. Sequenced material: peripheral blood. V is TRBV27 and J is TRBJ2-1; 7 bases map to TRBD2. DNA for the CDR3: TGTGCCAGCAGCTTCCGGGACTACTCCTACAATGAGCAGTTCTTC. Protein product: CASSFRDYSYNEQFF.